This record covers a single T cell receptor beta chain. The data stem from a study of T cell responses to AZD1222 COVID-19 vaccine. Measured with immunoSEQ multiplex PCR; TCRdb has only the in-frame clones, and not every one. The sample consists of approximately 110,000 clones, about nine tenths of them appearing once. This CDR3 is built from 16 residues. The V segment lost 5 bases and the J segment 2 bases; nucleotides outside the gene matches: 12. The germline gives CDR1 LNHNV, CDR2 YYDKDF (reference sequence). The sequence derives from an adult in good health. Specimen: peripheral blood, collected on day 0 of AZD1222 vaccination. This chain links TRBV15 with TRBJ2-7; TRBD1 matches at 7 bases. In nucleotides, the CDR3 is TGTGCCACCAGCGTCGGGACAGCAACTCGGCCCTACGAGCAGTACTTC. Protein: CATSVGTATRPYEQYF.